The rows below give T cell receptor beta chains drawn from one sample of a study of OX40 agonist ivuxolimab in advanced cancers. Data came from immunoSEQ multiplex PCR; TCRdb stores just in-frame clones and leaves some out. The table records approximately 32,000 clones, approximately 81% of them present only once. This material consisted of CD4+ or CD8+ T cells sorted from blood, taken in a trial of the OX40 agonist ivuxolimab. Receptor source: an adult with an advanced solid tumor such as melanoma, head and neck, liver or kidney cancer. Both conserved end residues are part of each CDR3. The D gene is left open where the match is weak. Rows give clone size only sometimes, using once, few, many, or a class for an expanded clone.

. | TRBD2 | TRBJ2-3 | TRBV2 | TGTGCCAGCAGTGAAGTCGCTAGCGGGAAGGCAGATACGCAGTATTTT | CASSEVASGKADTQYF
. | TRBD1 | TRBJ1-5 | TRBV4-1 | TGCGCCAGCAGCCGATCCGGGACAGGGGGAGGTCAGCCCCAGCATTTT | CASSRSGTGGGQPQHF
. | . | TRBJ2-5 | TRBV30 | TGTGCCTGGGCGGGAGCAGGGGGGGAGACCCAGTACTTC | CAWAGAGGETQYF
. | . | TRBJ2-5 | TRBV30 | TGTGCCTGGAGTGTAAATCAGGAGACCCAGTACTTC | CAWSVNQETQYF
. | TRBD1 | TRBJ2-1 | TRBV13 | TGTGCCAGCAGCTCCGGACAGGGCCTTTACAATGAGCAGTTCTTC | CASSSGQGLYNEQFF
. | . | TRBJ2-2 | TRBV7-9 | TGTGCCAGCAGCTGGGGAACCGGGGAGCTGTTTTTT | CASSWGTGELFF
. | TRBD1 | TRBJ2-7 | TRBV28 | TGTGCCAGCAGTTCATGGACAGGGGGTTCCTCCTACGAGCAGTACTTC | CASSSWTGGSSYEQYF
. | . | TRBJ1-2 | TRBV30 | TGTGCCTGGAGTGTACACCCGGCGGAAGGGGTTTATAACTATGGCTACACCTTC | CAWSVHPAEGVYNYGYTF
. | . | TRBJ2-7 | TRBV5-8 | TGTGCCAGCAGCTGGGGGTCCGCGGCCTACGAGCAGTACTTC | CASSWGSAAYEQYF
once | . | TRBJ2-1 | TRBV6-1 | TGTGCCAGCAGTGAAGACAACCACAATGAGCAGTTCTTC | CASSEDNHNEQFF
. | . | TRBJ1-1 | TRBV25-1 | TGTGCCAGCAGTGACGAAGGGACCGCCACTGAAGCTTTCTTT | CASSDEGTATEAFF
. | . | TRBJ2-1 | TRBV7-3 | TGTGCCAGCAGCTTAGGAGTAGCATCCTACAATGAGCAGTTCTTC | CASSLGVASYNEQFF
. | . | TRBJ2-7 | TRBV4-1 | TGCGCCAGCAGCGGGGGGGCAGCAAACACCTACGAGCAGTACTTC | CASSGGAANTYEQYF
. | . | TRBJ2-3 | TRBV19 | TGTGCCAGTAGTATATTACAGGCTAGCACAGATACGCAGTATTTT | CASSILQASTDTQYF
. | TRBD1 | TRBJ2-5 | TRBV6-5 | TGTGCCAGCAGTTTCTTGACAGGGGGGGAAGAGCAGTACTTC | CASSFLTGGEEQYF
. | . | TRBJ1-2 | TRBV6-6 | TGTGCCAGCAGTTACACTTCGAACTATGGCTACACCTTC | CASSYTSNYGYTF
. | . | TRBJ2-5 | TRBV27 | TGTGCCAGCGGGTTCCAAGAGACCCAGTACTTC | CASGFQETQYF
. | . | TRBJ1-1 | TRBV6-5 | TGTGCCAGCAGTTACACAGGGAGCACTGAAGCTTTCTTT | CASSYTGSTEAFF
. | TRBD1 | TRBJ1-3 | TRBV19 | TGTGCCAGTAGTCTCCTTCCCGGGACAGGGACCGACTCTGGAAACACCATATATTTT | CASSLLPGTGTDSGNTIYF
. | . | TRBJ2-4 | TRBV29-1 | TGCAGCGTTGAAACGGACATTCAGTACTTC | CSVETDIQYF
. | . | TRBJ1-1 | TRBV7-9 | TGTGCCAGCAGCTTAGTCGCGGATAACACTGAAGCTTTCTTT | CASSLVADNTEAFF
. | TRBD2 | TRBJ2-1 | TRBV5-4 | TGTGCCACCGGACTAGCGAAATGGAATGAGCAGTTCTTC | CATGLAKWNEQFF
. | . | TRBJ2-5 | TRBV5-1 | TGCGCCAGCAGCTCCCGGACCCCGGCGGAGACCCAGTACTTC | CASSSRTPAETQYF
. | . | TRBJ2-7 | TRBV10-2 | TGCGCCAGCAGTGAGGGGTTAGCCTACGAGCAGTACTTC | CASSEGLAYEQYF
few | . | TRBJ2-1 | TRBV6-1 | TGTGCCAGCAGCCTCAGGGAGGCGTACAATGAGCAGTTCTTC | CASSLREAYNEQFF
. | . | TRBJ2-3 | TRBV30 | TGTGCCTGGAGTACCCTGGGCACAGATACGCAGTATTTT | CAWSTLGTDTQYF
. | . | TRBJ2-1 | TRBV11-2 | TGTGCCAGCAGCTTAGAATGGTCCCCCCTAGCTGGTGGCAATGAGCAGTTCTTC | CASSLEWSPLAGGNEQFF
. | . | TRBJ1-1 | TRBV19 | TGTGCCAGTAGTAACGGCGGTCGGACTGAAGCTTTCTTT | CASSNGGRTEAFF
. | . | TRBJ1-3 | TRBV27 | TGTGCCAGCACCTATATCCCCTCTGGAAACACCATATATTTT | CASTYIPSGNTIYF
once | TRBD2 | TRBJ2-3 | TRBV5-1 | TGCGCCAGCAGCTTGGATCCTAGCGGGAGAGCAGATACGCAGTATTTT | CASSLDPSGRADTQYF
. | . | TRBJ2-7 | TRBV5-1 | TGCGCCAGCAGACCCTCGGGAGCCCTATACGAGCAGTACTTC | CASRPSGALYEQYF
. | . | TRBJ2-1 | TRBV6-6 | TGTGCCAGCAGTTTCTCGGACTGGGGTGAGCAGTTCTTC | CASSFSDWGEQFF
. | . | TRBJ2-7 | TRBV6-5 | TGTGCCAGCAGTGAAGGACACGAGCAGTACTTC | CASSEGHEQYF
. | . | TRBJ1-1 | TRBV29-1 | TGCAGCGTTGAAGATGTAAGGGAAGTAGGCACTGAAGCTTTCTTT | CSVEDVREVGTEAFF
. | . | TRBJ2-1 | TRBV11-2 | TGTGCCAGCAGCTTTCGCGGGAATTACAATGAGCAGTTCTTC | CASSFRGNYNEQFF